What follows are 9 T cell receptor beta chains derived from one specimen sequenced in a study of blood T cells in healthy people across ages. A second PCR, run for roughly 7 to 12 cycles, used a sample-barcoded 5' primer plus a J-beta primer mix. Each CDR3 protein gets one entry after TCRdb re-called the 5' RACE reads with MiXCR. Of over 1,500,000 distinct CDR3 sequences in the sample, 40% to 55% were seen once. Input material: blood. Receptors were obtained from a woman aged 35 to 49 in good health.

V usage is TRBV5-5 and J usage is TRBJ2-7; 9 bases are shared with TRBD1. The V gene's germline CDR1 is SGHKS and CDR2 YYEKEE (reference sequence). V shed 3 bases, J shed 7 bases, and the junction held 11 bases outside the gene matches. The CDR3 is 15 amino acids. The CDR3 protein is CASSSIPTGGGEQYF. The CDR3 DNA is TGTGCCAGCAGCTCCATCCCGACAGGGGGAGGGGAGCAGTACTTC.

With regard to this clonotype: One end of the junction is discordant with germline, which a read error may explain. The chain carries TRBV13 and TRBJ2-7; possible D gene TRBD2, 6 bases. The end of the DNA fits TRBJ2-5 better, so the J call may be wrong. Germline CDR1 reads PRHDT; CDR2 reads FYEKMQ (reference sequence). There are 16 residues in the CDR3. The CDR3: CASSTRLGPFQGTQYF. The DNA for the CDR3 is TGTGCCAGCAGCACACGACTAGGCCCTTTCCAAGGGACCCAGTACTTC.

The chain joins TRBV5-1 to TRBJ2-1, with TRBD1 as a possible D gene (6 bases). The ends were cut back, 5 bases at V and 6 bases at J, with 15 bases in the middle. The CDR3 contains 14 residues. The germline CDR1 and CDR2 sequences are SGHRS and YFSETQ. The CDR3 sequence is CASRLSQGSNEQFF. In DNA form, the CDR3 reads TGCGCCAGCAGGCTTTCACAGGGAAGCAATGAGCAGTTCTTC.

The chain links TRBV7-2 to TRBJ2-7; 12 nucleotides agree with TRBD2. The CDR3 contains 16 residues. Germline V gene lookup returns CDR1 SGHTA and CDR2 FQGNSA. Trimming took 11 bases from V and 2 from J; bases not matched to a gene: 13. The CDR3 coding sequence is TGTGCCTGCGGGCCGGGACTAGCGGGTTTTACCTACGAGCAGTACTTC. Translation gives CACGPGLAGFTYEQYF. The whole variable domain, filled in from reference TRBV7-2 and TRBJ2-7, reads GAGVSQSPSNKVTEKGKDVELRCDPISGHTALYWYRQSLGQGLEFLIYFQGNSAPDKSGLPSDRFSAERTGGSVSTLTIQRTQQEDSAVYLCACGPGLAGFTYEQYFGPGTRLTVT.

CDR3 DNA: TGCGCCAGCAGCTTATACTACACCGGGGAGCTGTTTTTT. It specifies CASSLYYTGELFF. J is TRBJ2-2 and V is TRBV5-1; D not resolved. The germline CDR1 and CDR2 sequences are SGHRS and YFSETQ. Trimming removed 2 bases from V and 3 bases from J, with 5 bases in between. CDR3 length: 13 amino acids.

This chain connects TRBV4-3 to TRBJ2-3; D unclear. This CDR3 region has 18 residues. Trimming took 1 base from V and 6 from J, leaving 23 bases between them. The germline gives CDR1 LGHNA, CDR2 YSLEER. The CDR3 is CASSQGPTRHSAGDTQYF. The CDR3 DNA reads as TGCGCCAGCAGCCAAGGTCCTACACGCCACTCTGCTGGCGATACGCAGTATTTT.

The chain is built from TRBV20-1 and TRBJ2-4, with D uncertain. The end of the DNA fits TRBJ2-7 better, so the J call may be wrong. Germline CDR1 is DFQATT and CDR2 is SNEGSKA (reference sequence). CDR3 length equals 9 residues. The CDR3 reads CSANSEQYF. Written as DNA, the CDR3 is TGCAGTGCTAATAGCGAGCAGTACTTC.

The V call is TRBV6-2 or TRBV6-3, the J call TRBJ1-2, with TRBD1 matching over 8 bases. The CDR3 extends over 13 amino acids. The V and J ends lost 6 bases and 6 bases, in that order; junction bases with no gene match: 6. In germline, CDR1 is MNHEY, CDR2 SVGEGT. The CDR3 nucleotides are TGTGCCAGCAGACGTCAGACAGGGGATGGCTACACCTTC. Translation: CASRRQTGDGYTF.

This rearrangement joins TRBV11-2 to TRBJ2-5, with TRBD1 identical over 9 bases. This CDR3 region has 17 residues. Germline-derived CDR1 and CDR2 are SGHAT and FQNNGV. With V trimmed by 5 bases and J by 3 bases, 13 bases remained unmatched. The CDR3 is CASSLNVPGQGEETQYF. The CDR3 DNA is TGTGCCAGCAGCCTAAACGTACCGGGACAGGGTGAAGAGACCCAGTACTTC.